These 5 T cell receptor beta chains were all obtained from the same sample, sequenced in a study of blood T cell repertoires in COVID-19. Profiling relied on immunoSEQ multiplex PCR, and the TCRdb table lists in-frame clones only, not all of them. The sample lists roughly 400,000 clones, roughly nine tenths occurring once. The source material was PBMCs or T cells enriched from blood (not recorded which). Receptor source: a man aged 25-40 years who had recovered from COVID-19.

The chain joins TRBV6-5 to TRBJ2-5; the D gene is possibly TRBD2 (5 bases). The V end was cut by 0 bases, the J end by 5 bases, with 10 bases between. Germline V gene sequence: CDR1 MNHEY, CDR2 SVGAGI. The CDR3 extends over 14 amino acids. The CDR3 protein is CASSYSFGDETQYF. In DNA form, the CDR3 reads TGTGCCAGCAGTTACTCGTTCGGGGATGAGACCCAGTACTTC.

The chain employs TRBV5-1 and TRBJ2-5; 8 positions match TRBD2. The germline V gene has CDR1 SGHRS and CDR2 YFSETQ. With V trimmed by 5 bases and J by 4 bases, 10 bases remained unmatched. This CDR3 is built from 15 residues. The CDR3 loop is CASRSGGGKVETQYF. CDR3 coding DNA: TGCGCCAGCAGGAGCGGGGGAGGAAAAGTAGAGACCCAGTACTTC.

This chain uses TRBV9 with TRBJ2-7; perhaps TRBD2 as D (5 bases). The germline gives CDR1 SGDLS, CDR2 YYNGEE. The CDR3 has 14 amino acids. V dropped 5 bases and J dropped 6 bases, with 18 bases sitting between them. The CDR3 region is CASSTGSLSTEQYF. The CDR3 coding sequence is TGTGCCAGCAGTACGGGGAGTCTGTCTACCGAGCAGTACTTC.

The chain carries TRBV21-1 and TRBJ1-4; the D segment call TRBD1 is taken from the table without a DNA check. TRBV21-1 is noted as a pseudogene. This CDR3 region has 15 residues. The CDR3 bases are TGTGCCAGCAGCCCTTCAGGACAGAAGAATGAAAAACTGTTTTTT. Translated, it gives CASSPSGQKNEKLFF.

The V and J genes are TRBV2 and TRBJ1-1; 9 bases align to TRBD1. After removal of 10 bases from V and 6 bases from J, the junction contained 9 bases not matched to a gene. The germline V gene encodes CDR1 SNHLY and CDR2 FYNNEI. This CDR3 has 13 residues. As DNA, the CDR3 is TGTGCCAAGAGGACAGGGGTAGGTTCTGAAGCTTTCTTT. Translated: CAKRTGVGSEAFF.